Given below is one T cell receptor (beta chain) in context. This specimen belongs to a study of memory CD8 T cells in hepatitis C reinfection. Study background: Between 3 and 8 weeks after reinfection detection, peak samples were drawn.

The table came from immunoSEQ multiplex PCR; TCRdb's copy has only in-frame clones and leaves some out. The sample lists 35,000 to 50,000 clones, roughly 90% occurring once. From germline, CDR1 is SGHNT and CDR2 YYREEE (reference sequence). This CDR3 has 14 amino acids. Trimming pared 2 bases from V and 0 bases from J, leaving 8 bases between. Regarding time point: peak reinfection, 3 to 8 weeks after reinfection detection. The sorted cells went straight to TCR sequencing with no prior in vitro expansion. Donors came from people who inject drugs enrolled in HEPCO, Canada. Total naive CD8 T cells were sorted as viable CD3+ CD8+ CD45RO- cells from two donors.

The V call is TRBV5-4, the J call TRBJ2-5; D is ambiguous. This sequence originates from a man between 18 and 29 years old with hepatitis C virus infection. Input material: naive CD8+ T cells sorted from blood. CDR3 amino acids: CASSFRVDQETQYF. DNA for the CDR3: TGTGCCAGCAGCTTTCGGGTCGACCAAGAGACCCAGTACTTC.